This T cell receptor beta chain stems from a study of vaccination effects on CD4 cells after COVID-19. Study-wide findings and caveats: The study, lacking early post-infection timepoints, had few convalescent patients.

Isolation of CD4+ T cells took place after approximately 10 days of culture. Either the mRNA-1273 or the BNT162b2 vaccine was given to participants as two doses. Nucleocapsid antibodies stayed negative before and after vaccination, showing no earlier SARS-CoV-2 infection. Notes on this clone: The antigen is not known.

Clones were read by immunoSEQ multiplex PCR, and TCRdb kept only the in-frame ones, dropping some. Of some 66,000 clones in the sample, 70% to 80% were seen once. This material consisted of CD4+ T cells from PBMCs cultured without peptide, taken after COVID-19 vaccination. This TCR was recovered from a human donor who received a COVID-19 vaccine.

The CDR3 sequence is CASSLFTALSTDTQYF. The CDR3 nucleotides are TGTGCCAGCAGCTTATTCACAGCACTCAGCACAGATACGCAGTATTTT. The chain carries TRBV11-2 and TRBJ2-3; D not resolved. The CDR3 has 16 residues. Trimming pared 2 bases from V and 0 bases from J, leaving 12 bases between. Germline V lookup: CDR1 SGHAT, CDR2 FQNNGV.